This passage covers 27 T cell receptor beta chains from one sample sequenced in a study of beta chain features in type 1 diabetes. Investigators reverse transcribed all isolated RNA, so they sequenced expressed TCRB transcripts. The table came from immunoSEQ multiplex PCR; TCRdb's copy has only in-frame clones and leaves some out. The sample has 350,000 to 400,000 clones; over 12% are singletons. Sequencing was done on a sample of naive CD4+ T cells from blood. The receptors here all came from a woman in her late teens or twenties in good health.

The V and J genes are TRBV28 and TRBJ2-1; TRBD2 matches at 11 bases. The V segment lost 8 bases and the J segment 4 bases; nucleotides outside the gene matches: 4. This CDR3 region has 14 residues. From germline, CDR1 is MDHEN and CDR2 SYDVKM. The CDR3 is CASATSGSYNEQFF. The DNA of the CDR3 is TGTGCCAGCGCCACTAGCGGGAGTTACAATGAGCAGTTCTTC. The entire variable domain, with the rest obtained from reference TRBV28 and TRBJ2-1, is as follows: DVKVTQSSRYLVKRTGEKVFLECVQDMDHENMFWYRQDPGLGLRLIYFSYDVKMKEKGDIPEGYSVSREKKERFSLILESASTNQTSMYLCASATSGSYNEQFFGPGTRLTVL.

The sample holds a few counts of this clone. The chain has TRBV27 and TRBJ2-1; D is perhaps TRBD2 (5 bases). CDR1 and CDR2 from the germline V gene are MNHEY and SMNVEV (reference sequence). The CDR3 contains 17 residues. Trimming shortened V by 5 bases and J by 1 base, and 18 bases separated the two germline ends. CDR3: CASSLGLRSGSYNEQFF. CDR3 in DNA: TGTGCCAGCAGTCTAGGACTGCGTTCGGGATCCTACAATGAGCAGTTCTTC.

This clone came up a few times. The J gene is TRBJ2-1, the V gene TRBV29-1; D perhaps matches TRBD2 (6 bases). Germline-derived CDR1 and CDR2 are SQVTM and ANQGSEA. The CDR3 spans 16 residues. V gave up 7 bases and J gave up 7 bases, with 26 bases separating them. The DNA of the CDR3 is TGCAGCGGGGAAGGAACTAGCAACGCCCCGGGGAATGAGCAGTTCTTC. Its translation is CSGEGTSNAPGNEQFF.

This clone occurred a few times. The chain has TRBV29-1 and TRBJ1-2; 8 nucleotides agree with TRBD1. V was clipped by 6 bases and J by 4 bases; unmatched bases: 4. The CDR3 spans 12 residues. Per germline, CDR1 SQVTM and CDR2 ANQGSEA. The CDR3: CSVAGTGYGYTF. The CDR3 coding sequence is TGCAGCGTCGCAGGGACAGGCTATGGCTACACCTTC.

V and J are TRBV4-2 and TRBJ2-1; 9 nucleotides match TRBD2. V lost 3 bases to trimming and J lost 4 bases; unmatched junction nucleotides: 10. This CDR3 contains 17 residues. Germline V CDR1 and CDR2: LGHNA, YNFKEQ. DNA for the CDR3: TGTGCCAGCAGCCACCCGACCGGGACTAGCCATTACAATGAGCAGTTCTTC. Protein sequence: CASSHPTGTSHYNEQFF.

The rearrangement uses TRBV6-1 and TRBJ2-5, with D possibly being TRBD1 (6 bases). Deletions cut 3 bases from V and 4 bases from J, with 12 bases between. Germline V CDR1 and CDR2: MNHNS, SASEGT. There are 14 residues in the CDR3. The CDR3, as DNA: TGTGCCAGCAGTGACCACAGGGTTGGAGAGACCCAGTACTTC. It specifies CASSDHRVGETQYF.

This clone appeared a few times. CDR3 in amino acids: CASSYRLTDTQYF. The DNA for the CDR3 is TGTGCCAGCAGTTACAGGTTAACAGATACGCAGTATTTT. The chain is built from TRBV28 and TRBJ2-3, with D maybe TRBD1 (5 bases). The CDR3 is 13 residues long. Germline CDR1 is MDHEN and CDR2 is SYDVKM. V was clipped by 4 bases and J by 3 bases, with 8 bases between them.

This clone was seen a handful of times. The CDR3 loop is CASSMNSLSTGELFF. CDR3 nucleotide sequence: TGTGCCAGCAGCATGAACAGCTTAAGTACCGGGGAGCTGTTTTTT. This sequence joins TRBV7-8 and TRBJ2-2; no firm D call. V gave up 5 bases and J gave up 5 bases, with 15 bases separating them. From germline, CDR1 is SGHVS and CDR2 FQNEAQ. The CDR3 runs to 15 residues.

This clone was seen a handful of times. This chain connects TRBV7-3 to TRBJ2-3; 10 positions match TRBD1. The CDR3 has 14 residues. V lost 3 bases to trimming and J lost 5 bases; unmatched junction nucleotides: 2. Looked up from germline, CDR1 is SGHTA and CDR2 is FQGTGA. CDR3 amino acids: CASSLTGGIDTQYF. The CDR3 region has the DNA TGTGCCAGCAGCTTGACAGGGGGCATAGATACGCAGTATTTT.

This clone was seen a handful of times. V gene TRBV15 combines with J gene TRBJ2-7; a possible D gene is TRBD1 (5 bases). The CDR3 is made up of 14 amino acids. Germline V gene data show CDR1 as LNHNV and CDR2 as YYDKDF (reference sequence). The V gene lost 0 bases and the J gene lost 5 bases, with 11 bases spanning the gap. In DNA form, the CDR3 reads TGTGCCACCAGCAGAGATCAGGGCTCGGACGAGCAGTACTTC. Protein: CATSRDQGSDEQYF.

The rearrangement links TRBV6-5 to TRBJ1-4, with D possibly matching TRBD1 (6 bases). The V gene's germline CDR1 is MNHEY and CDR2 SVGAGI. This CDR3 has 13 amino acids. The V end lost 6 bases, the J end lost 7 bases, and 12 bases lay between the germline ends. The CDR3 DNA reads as TGTGCCAGCAGCCCACAGGGTGTTGAAAAACTGTTTTTT. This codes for CASSPQGVEKLFF.

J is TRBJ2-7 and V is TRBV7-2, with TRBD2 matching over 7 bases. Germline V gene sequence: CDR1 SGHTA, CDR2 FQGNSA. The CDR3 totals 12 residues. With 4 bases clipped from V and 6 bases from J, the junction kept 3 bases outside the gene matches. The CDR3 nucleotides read TGTGCCAGCAGCTCGCGACTAGCCGAGCAGTACTTC. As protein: CASSSRLAEQYF. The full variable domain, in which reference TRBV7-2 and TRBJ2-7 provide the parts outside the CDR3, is GAGVSQSPSNKVTEKGKDVELRCDPISGHTALYWYRQSLGQGLEFLIYFQGNSAPDKSGLPSDRFSAERTGGSVSTLTIQRTQQEDSAVYLCASSSRLAEQYFGPGTRLTVT.

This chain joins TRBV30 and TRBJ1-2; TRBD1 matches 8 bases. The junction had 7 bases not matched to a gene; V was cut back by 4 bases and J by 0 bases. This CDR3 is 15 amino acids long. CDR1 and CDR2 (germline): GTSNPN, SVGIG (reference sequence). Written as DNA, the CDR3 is TGTGCCTGGACGCTGACAGGGGCAGCTAACTATGGCTACACCTTC. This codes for CAWTLTGAANYGYTF. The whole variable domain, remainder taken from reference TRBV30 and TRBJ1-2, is SQTIHQWPATLVQPVGSPLSLECTVEGTSNPNLYWYRQAAGRGLQLLFYSVGIGQISSEVPQNLSASRPQDRQFILSSKKLLLSDSGFYLCAWTLTGAANYGYTFGSGTRLTVV.

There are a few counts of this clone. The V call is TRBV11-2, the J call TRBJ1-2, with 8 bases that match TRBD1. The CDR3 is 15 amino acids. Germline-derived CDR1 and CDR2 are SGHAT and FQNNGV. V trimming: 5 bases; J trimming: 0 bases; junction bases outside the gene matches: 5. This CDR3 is CASSAGTGANYGYTF. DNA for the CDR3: TGTGCCAGCAGCGCGGGGACAGGTGCTAACTATGGCTACACCTTC.

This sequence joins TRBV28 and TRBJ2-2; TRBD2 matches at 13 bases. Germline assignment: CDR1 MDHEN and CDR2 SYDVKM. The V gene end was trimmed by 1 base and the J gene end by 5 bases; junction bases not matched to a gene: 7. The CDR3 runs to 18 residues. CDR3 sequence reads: CASSLLGLAGVYTGELFF. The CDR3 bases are TGTGCCAGCAGTTTATTAGGACTAGCGGGAGTATATACCGGGGAGCTGTTTTTT.

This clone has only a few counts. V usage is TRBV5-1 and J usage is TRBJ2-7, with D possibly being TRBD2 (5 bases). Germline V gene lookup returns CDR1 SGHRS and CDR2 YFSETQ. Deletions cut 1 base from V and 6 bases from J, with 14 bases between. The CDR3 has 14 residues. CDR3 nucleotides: TGCGCCAGCAGCTTGACTAGTCAGGTAACCGAGCAGTACTTC. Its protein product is CASSLTSQVTEQYF.

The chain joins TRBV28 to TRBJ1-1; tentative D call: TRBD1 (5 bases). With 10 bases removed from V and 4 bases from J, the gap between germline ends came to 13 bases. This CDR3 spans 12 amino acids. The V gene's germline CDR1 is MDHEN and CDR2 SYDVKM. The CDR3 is CATSSRVTEAFF. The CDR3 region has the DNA TGTGCCACCTCATCCAGGGTCACTGAAGCTTTCTTT.

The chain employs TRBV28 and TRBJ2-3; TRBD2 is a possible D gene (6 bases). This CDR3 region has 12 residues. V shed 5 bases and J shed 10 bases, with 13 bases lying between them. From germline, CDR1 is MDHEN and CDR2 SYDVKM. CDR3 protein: CASSAEGLAQYF. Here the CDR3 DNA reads TGTGCCAGCAGTGCGGAGGGCCTCGCGCAGTATTTT.

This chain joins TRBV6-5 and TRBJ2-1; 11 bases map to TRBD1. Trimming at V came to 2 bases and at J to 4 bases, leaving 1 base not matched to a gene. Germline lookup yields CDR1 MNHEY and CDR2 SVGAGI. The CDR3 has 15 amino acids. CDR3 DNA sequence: TGTGCCAGCAGTTACGGACAGGGGGCTTACAATGAGCAGTTCTTC. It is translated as CASSYGQGAYNEQFF.

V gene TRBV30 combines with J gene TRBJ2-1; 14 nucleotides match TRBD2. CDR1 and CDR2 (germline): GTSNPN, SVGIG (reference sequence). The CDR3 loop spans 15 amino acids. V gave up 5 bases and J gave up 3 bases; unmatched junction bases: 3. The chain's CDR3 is CAWGGTSGGYNEQFF. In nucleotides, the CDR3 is TGTGCCTGGGGCGGGACTAGCGGGGGCTACAATGAGCAGTTCTTC.

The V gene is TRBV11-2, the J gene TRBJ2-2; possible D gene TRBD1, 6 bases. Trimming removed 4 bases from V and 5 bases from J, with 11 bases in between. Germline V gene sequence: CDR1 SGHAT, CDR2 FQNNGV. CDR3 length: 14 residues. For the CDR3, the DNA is TGTGCCAGCAGCTCCCGACAGGCAACCGGGGAGCTGTTTTTT. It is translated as CASSSRQATGELFF. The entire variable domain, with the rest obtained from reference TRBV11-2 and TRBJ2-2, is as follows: EAGVAQSPRYKIIEKRQSVAFWCNPISGHATLYWYQQILGQGPKLLIQFQNNGVVDDSQLPKDRFSAERLKGVDSTLKIQPAKLEDSAVYLCASSSRQATGELFFGEGSRLTVL.

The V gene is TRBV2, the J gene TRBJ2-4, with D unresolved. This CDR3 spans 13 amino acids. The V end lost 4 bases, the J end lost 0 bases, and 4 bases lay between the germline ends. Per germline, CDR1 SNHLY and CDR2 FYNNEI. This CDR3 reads CASSGLAKNIQYF. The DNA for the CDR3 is TGTGCCAGCAGTGGGCTAGCCAAAAACATTCAGTACTTC.

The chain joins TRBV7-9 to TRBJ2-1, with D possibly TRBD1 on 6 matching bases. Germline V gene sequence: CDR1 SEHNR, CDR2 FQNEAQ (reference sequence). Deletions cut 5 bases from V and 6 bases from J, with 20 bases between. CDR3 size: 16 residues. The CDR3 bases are TGTGCCAGCAGCCGACTACAGGGAAGGACGCCCAATGAGCAGTTCTTC. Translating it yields CASSRLQGRTPNEQFF. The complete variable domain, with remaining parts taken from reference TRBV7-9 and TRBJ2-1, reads DTGVSQNPRHKITKRGQNVTFRCDPISEHNRLYWYRQTLGQGPEFLTYFQNEAQLEKSRLLSDRFSAERPKGSFSTLEIQRTEQGDSAMYLCASSRLQGRTPNEQFFGPGTRLTVL.

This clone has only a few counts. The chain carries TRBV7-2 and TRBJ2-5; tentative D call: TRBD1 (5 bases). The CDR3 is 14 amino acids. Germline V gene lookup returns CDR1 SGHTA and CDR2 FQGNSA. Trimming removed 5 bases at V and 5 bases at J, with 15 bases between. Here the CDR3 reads CASSALRGPETQYF. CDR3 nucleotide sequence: TGTGCCAGCAGCGCCCTTAGGGGCCCCGAGACCCAGTACTTC.

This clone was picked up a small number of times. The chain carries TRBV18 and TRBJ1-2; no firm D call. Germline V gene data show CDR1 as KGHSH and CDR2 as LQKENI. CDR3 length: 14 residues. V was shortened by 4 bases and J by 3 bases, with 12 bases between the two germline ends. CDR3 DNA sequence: TGTGCCAGCTCACGGTTCGAGGGAGACTATGGCTACACCTTC. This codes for CASSRFEGDYGYTF.

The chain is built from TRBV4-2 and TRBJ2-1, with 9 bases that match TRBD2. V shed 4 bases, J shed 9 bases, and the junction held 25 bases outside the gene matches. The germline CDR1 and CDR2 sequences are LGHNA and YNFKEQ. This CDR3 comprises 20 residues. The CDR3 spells CASSPLLLPYRSGSSGEQFF. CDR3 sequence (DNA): TGTGCCAGCAGCCCCCTCCTCTTGCCTTATCGTAGCGGGAGCTCGGGTGAGCAGTTCTTC.

The CDR3 loop is CASSTTRYNEQFF. The DNA of the CDR3 is TGTGCCAGTAGTACGACTCGCTACAATGAGCAGTTCTTC. This chain uses TRBV19 with TRBJ2-1, with D uncertain. CDR1 and CDR2 from the germline V gene are LNHDA and SQIVND (reference sequence). V lost 4 bases, J lost 3 bases, and 7 bases lay in between. The CDR3 is 13 amino acids.